This T cell receptor beta chain was found in a study of graft-versus-host responses after intestinal transplantation (dated by TCRdb to about 2021). Turning to the overall study: The transplants that recipients received were multivisceral, liver-intestinal, or isolated intestinal. Every recipient was given anti-thymocyte globulin induction, then maintenance tacrolimus and steroids for approximately 3 years. Graft-versus-host and host-versus-graft alloreactive T cell clones were tracked in the graft, circulation and bone marrow after intestinal transplantation using bulk TCR-beta CDR3 sequencing. Alloreactive clones were identified by sequencing pre-transplant mixed lymphocyte reaction products and comparing these products with unstimulated pre-transplant donor and recipient T cells. Of the roughly 25 intestinal transplant recipients enrolled in the cohort, one of whom was a retransplant, 3 patients without pretransplant specimens were excluded. Donor T cell macrochimerism was defined as a peak of at least 4% donor T cells among recipient peripheral blood mononuclear cells. Rather than going through the commercial service, samples from three later patients were sequenced in-house on an Illumina MiSeq and processed with MiXCR. The full study reports these points: Patients with donor T cell macrochimerism had high GvH to HvG T cell clonal ratios in their allografts. The relatively low number and heterogeneity of intestinal transplant patients limited the conclusions. GvH clones were found in recipient bone marrow, and some of the GvH clones appeared earlier in ileal mucosa or blood, which is consistent with an intestinal mucosal origin. Peak levels of circulating GvH clones were associated with declines in HvG clones early after transplant.

Library method: the immunoSEQ multiplex PCR assay. For most patients, genomic DNA was isolated with the Qiagen DNeasy Blood and Tissue Kit and sent frozen to Adaptive Biotechnologies for TCR sequencing. Adaptive Biotechnologies carried out high-throughput TCR-beta CDR3 sequencing of genomic DNA for most patients. The original pipeline was this. Adaptive's ImmunoSEQ software was the source of the TCR sequencing data for fewer than 20 patients, while a few other patients were processed with MiXCR and VDJtools. To correct CD4 versus CD8 sorting errors, any sequence found in both subsets at a frequency ratio below 5:1 was removed. Because the origin of CDR3 nucleotide sequences shared between donor and recipient could not be assigned, those sequences were removed. To be classed as alloreactive, a clone needed at least 2-fold expansion over unstimulated cells and a minimum CFSE-low frequency of 0.002% (template counts) or 0.001% (read counts). A clone was considered mappable if detected in the sequenced pre-transplant spleen, lymph node, or MLR CFSE-low populations of the donor or recipient. Cumulative frequency of alloreactive clones was calculated as a percentage of all sequences weighted by copy number. As stored in TCRdb, this immuneACCESS dataset retains in-frame rearrangements with V and J assigned. A fraction of the clones does not appear; measured against another copy, unresolved V genes explain less than half of the discrepancy, and the remainder lacks a known reason. The DNA gave D and trimming, while V, J and clone size come from that table. This sample lists about 90,000 clones; approximately 94% were detected once. Approximately 0.2% of the sample goes to the ten largest clones.

V lost 1 base and J lost 3 bases, and the count of bases not matched to a germline gene is 5. The CDR3 measures 15 amino acids from cysteine to phenylalanine. Only the CDR3 DNA stays, 45 bases, in frame from base 1. The germline V gene (reference sequence) supplies CDR1 SEHNR and CDR2 FQNEAQ. To note about this clone: Its recognized antigen is unknown. Base quality data are lacking; no much larger clone is found one base away.

The time point label here, explained by the study, means: cells obtained before transplantation from donor or recipient. CD3+CD4+ and CD3+CD8+ populations were FACS-sorted from unstimulated pre-transplant donor and recipient cells taken from spleen or lymph nodes. In this chain, TRBV7-9 is recombined with TRBJ2-7, with TRBD1 identical over 8 junction bases. The sequenced sample was unstimulated CD4+ T cells sorted from spleen or lymph node cells, obtained before transplant. This clonotype was obtained from a human donor who was the organ donor for an intestinal transplant. Here is the DNA: TGTGCCAGCAGCTTAGAGTCACAGGGGGACTACGAGCAGTACTTC. It translates to CASSLESQGDYEQYF.